This TCR beta chain is drawn from a study of blood T cell repertoires in COVID-19. Overall study context: PBMCs, B-cell-depleted T cells, or T cells provided the cDNA or gDNA that made up the material.

Measured with immunoSEQ multiplex PCR; TCRdb has only the in-frame clones, and not every one. This sample has approximately 35,000 clones; almost 85% occur once, and the top ten carry about 9.7%. Germline loops: CDR1 LGHNA, CDR2 YNFKEQ. Trimming stripped 2 bases from V and 5 bases from J, with 8 bases between. This CDR3 spans 13 amino acids. The material sequenced was peripheral blood. The clonotype originates from an elderly man with active COVID-19. The chain links TRBV4-2 to TRBJ2-3; D possibly corresponds to TRBD1 (5 bases). The CDR3 reads CASSQRGEDTQYF. The CDR3 region has the DNA TGTGCCAGCAGCCAAAGGGGTGAAGATACGCAGTATTTT.